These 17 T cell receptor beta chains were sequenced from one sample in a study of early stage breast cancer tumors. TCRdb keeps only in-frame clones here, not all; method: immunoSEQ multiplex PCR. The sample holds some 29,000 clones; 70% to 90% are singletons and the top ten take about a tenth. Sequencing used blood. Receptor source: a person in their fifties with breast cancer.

In nucleotides, the CDR3 is TGTGCCAGCAGTGACCCGGGACAGGGAATCAATGAGCAGTTCTTC. Protein sequence: CASSDPGQGINEQFF. The V call is TRBV2, the J call TRBJ2-1, with 9 bases matching TRBD1. The junction had 6 bases not matched to a gene; V was cut back by 3 bases and J by 6 bases. This CDR3 is 15 amino acids long. The germline gives CDR1 SNHLY, CDR2 FYNNEI.

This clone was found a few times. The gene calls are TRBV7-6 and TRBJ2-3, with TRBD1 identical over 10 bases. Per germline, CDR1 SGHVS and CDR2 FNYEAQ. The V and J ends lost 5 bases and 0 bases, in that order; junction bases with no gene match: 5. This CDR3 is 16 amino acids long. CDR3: CASSTGTGASTDTQYF. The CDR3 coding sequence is TGTGCCAGCAGCACCGGGACAGGGGCTAGCACAGATACGCAGTATTTT.

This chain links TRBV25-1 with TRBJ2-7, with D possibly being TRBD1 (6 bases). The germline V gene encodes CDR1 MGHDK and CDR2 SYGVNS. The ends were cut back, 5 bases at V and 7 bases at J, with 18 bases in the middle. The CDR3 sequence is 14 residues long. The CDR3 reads CASSSAGQGFEQYF. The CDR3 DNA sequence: TGTGCCAGCAGTTCGGCAGGGCAGGGGTTTGAGCAGTACTTC.

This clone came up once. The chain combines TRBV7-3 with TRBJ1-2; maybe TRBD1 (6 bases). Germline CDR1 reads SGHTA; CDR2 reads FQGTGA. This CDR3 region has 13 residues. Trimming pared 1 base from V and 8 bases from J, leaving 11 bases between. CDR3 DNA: TGTGCCAGCAGCTTAAATCCAGGGGACGGCTACACCTTC. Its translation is CASSLNPGDGYTF.

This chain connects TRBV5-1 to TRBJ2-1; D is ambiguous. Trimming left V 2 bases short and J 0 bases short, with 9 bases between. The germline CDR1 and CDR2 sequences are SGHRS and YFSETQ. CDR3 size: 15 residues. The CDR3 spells CASSLSHSSYNEQFF. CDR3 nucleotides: TGCGCCAGCAGCTTAAGTCATAGCTCCTACAATGAGCAGTTCTTC. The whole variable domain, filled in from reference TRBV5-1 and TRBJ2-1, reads KAGVTQTPRYLIKTRGQQVTLSCSPISGHRSVSWYQQTPGQGLQFLFEYFSETQRNKGNFPGRFSGRQFSNSRSEMNVSTLELGDSALYLCASSLSHSSYNEQFFGPGTRLTVL.

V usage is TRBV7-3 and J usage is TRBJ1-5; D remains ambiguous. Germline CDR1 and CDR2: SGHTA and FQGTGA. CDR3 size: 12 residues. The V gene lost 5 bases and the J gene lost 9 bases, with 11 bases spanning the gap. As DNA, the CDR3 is TGTGCCAGCAGCACAATAGCACGGCCCCAGCATTTT. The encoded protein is CASSTIARPQHF.

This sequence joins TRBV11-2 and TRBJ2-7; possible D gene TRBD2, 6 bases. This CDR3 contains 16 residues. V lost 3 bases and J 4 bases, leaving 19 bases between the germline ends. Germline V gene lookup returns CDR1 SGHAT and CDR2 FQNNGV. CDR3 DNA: TGTGCCAGCAGCTTTGCGGGGACCTCGCCGCATTACGAGCAGTACTTC. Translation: CASSFAGTSPHYEQYF.

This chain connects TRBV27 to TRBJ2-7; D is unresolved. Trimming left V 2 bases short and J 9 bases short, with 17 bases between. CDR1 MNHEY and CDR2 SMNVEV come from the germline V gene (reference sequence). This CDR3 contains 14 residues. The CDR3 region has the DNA TGTGCCAGCAGTTTAGTACAGTCCTACGATGGGCAGTACTTC. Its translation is CASSLVQSYDGQYF.

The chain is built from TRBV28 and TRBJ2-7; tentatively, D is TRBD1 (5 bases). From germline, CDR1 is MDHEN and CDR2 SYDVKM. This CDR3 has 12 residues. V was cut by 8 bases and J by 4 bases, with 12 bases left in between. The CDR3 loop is CASGAFNYEQYF. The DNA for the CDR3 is TGTGCCAGCGGGGCCTTTAATTACGAGCAGTACTTC. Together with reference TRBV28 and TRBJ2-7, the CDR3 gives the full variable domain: DVKVTQSSRYLVKRTGEKVFLECVQDMDHENMFWYRQDPGLGLRLIYFSYDVKMKEKGDIPEGYSVSREKKERFSLILESASTNQTSMYLCASGAFNYEQYFGPGTRLTVT.

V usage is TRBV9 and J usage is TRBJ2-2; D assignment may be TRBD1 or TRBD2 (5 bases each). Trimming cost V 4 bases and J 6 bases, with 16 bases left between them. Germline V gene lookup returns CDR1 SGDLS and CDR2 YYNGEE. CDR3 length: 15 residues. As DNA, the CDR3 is TGTGCCAGCAGCCCCGGTGGGGGTGCGGCCGGGGAGCTGTTTTTT. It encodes CASSPGGGAAGELFF.

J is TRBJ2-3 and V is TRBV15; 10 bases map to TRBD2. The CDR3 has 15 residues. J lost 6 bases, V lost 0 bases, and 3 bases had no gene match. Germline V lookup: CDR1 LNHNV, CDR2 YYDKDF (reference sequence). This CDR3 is CATSRETSGVDTQYF. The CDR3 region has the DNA TGTGCCACCAGCAGAGAAACTAGCGGGGTTGATACGCAGTATTTT.

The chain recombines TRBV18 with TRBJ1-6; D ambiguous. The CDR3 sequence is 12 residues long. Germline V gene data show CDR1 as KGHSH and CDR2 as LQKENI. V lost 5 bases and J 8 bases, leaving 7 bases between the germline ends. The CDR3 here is CASSTGDSPLHF. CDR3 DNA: TGTGCCAGCTCAACCGGGGATTCACCCCTCCACTTT. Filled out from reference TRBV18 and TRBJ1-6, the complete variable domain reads NAGVMQNPRHLVRRRGQEARLRCSPMKGHSHVYWYRQLPEEGLKFMVYLQKENIIDESGMPKERFSAEFPKEGPSILRIQQVVRGDSAAYFCASSTGDSPLHFGNGTRLTVT.

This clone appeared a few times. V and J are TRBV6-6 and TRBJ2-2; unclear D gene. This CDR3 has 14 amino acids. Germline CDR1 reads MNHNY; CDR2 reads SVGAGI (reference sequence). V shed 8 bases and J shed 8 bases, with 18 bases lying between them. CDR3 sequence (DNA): TGTGCCAGCCGGGTCAATAGTAATTCAGGGGAGCTGTTTTTT. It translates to CASRVNSNSGELFF.

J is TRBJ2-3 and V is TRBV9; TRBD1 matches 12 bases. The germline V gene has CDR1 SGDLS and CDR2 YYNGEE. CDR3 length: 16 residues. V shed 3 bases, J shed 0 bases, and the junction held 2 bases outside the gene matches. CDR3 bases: TGTGCCAGCAGCGGGGACAGGGGGCTTAGCACAGATACGCAGTATTTT. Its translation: CASSGDRGLSTDTQYF.

The CDR3 region has the DNA TGCGCCAGCAGCTTGGACCTACCGGGGGCTGGGAACTATGGCTACACCTTC. This translates into CASSLDLPGAGNYGYTF. The chain joins TRBV5-1 to TRBJ1-2; possible D gene TRBD1, 6 bases. Germline CDR1 SGHRS, CDR2 YFSETQ. The V end lost 0 bases, the J end lost 2 bases, and 17 bases lay between the germline ends. The CDR3 loop spans 17 amino acids.

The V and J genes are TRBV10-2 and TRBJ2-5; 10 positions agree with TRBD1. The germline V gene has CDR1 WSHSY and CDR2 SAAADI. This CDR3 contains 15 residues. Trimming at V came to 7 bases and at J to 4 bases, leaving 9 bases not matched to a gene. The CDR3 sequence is CASTLQTGGGETQYF. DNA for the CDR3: TGCGCCAGCACACTACAGACAGGGGGCGGAGAGACCCAGTACTTC.

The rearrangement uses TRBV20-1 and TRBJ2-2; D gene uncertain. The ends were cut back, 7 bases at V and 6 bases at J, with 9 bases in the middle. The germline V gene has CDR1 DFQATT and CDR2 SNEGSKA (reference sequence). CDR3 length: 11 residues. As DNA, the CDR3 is TGCAGTGGACGGAGTCCCGGGGAGCTGTTTTTT. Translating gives CSGRSPGELFF.